This T cell receptor (beta chain) was found in a study of response to subunit inactivated influenza vaccine. General observations from the study: Authors suggested each seasonal influenza vaccination recruits few new T cells.

TCRdb passed the RT-PCR reads through MiXCR, listing each CDR3 protein once. The sample holds hundreds of thousands of distinct CDR3 sequences, approximately 10% seen once. V was clipped by 5 bases and J by 0 bases; unmatched bases: 8. Germline CDR1 is LGHDT and CDR2 is YNNKEL (reference sequence). This CDR3 contains 17 residues. The sample holds many counts of this clonotype. Antigen unknown. The receptor comes from a man aged 45 to 65 who received an inactivated influenza vaccine. Here the sequenced sample was PBMCs from blood, taken on the day of vaccination. V is TRBV3-1 and J is TRBJ1-4, with 8 bases aligning to TRBD1. This CDR3 is CASSSWTGTATNEKLFF. The CDR3 nucleotides are TGTGCCAGCAGCTCCTGGACAGGGACGGCAACTAATGAAAAACTGTTTTTT.